This is a list of T cell receptor beta chains from one sample in a study of cytomegalovirus exposure and HLA in healthy donors. Method: immunoSEQ multiplex PCR; TCRdb's copy keeps in-frame clones and lacks some. The repertoire holds roughly 100,000 clones, with 76% as singletons. The sequencing sample was made of PBMCs. These TCRs come from a man in his forties or fifties in good health and CMV-seropositive. Each CDR3 is given without its conserved first and last residue.

>TRBV14|TRBJ1-4
ASTGQFNEKLF
>TRBV6-6|TRBJ1-2
ASSDQGGPSNGYT
>TRBV30|TRBJ1-2
AWRDQTGSNYGYT
>TRBV2|TRBJ1-1
ASSERAGTTNTEAF
>TRBV6-5|TRBJ1-1
ASSLDPTGLSF
>TRBV10-1|TRBJ2-5
ASSESSGDPETQY
>TRBV9|TRBJ1-3
ASSGRAGNTIY
>TRBV19|TRBJ2-5
ASSPTSGSPETQY
>TRBV11-3|TRBJ1-2
ASSLSAGNYGYT
>TRBV6-5|TRBJ1-2
ASSGDSVYGYT
>TRBV10-3|TRBJ2-1
AISPRQGGTYNEQF
>TRBV5-4|TRBJ1-4
ASSLDPGTGDEKLF
>TRBV4-2|TRBJ1-2
ASSQAGANNYGYT
>TRBV6-5|TRBJ2-3
ASKSTSGSPDTQY
>TRBV30|TRBJ2-1
AWRAGLNNEQF
>TRBV21-1|TRBJ2-7
ASSKGGRVAGVLYEQY
>TRBV11-3|TRBJ2-2
ASSSTPSGTGELF
>TRBV10-3|TRBJ2-7
AISGTGTYEQY
>TRBV27|TRBJ2-4
ASSLSGGRDKNSQY
>TRBV18|TRBJ2-3
ASSPPWGGTDTQY
>TRBV19|TRBJ2-6
ASRLAGANGLT
>TRBV10-3|TRBJ2-7
AIGAGGETYEQY
>TRBV6-6|TRBJ2-5
ASSYDAGVETQY
>TRBV29-1|TRBJ2-5
SSAGGPETQY
>TRBV19|-
ASSIGDSLSYEQY
>TRBV4-3|TRBJ2-7
ASSPTGGGYEQY
>TRBV19|TRBJ2-5
ASSIRRGGGKETQY
>TRBV5-1|TRBJ2-1
ASSLGPAGASYNEQF
>TRBV5-1|TRBJ1-2
ASSLWADNGYT
>TRBV5-1|TRBJ2-7
ASSLDRGLYEQY
>TRBV7-2|TRBJ2-5
ASSSENGGRETQY
>TRBV11-1|TRBJ1-1
ASSLTSLGAEAF
>TRBV28|TRBJ2-7
ASSFYRISYEQY
>TRBV7-2|TRBJ2-2
ASSRGLNTGELF
>TRBV14|TRBJ1-3
ASSQTGAPGNTIY
>TRBV29-1|TRBJ2-1
SVEDPRDRLFSSSYNEQF
>TRBV7-2|TRBJ1-1
ASSIDRGNTEAF
>TRBV6-6|TRBJ1-5
ASSYYGTASNQPQH
>TRBV27|TRBJ1-1
ASSIGTGRTEAF
>TRBV5-6|TRBJ2-5
ASSLGFGNRDQETQY
>TRBV7-2|TRBJ2-5
ASSLIDSGQETQY
>TRBV29-1|-
SVEGQDNPYEQY
>TRBV5-5|TRBJ1-2
ASSQTGDNYGYT
>TRBV27|TRBJ1-6
ASSFRAGVYNSPLH
>TRBV27|TRBJ1-1
ASSLMGAGTEAF
>TRBV27|TRBJ2-2
ASSLSWSGYTGELF
>TRBV4-3|TRBJ2-1
ASSQDRVGTRSNEQF
>TRBV7-2|TRBJ2-7
ASSLVGGTFYEQY
>TRBV10-3|TRBJ1-2
AISDRTGGSFGGYT
>TRBV29-1|TRBJ1-2
SVVEGGYT
>TRBV11-2|TRBJ2-2
ASSLLESRGGELF
>TRBV11-3|TRBJ1-1
ASTPRTGAPYMAEAF
>TRBV7-9|TRBJ1-2
ASTLDRSYGYT
>TRBV30|-
AWIHPGGYEQY
>TRBV13|TRBJ2-1
ASSSAPTTGGSYNEQF
>TRBV5-4|TRBJ2-2
ASSTRGAGGQYTGELF
>TRBV27|TRBJ1-6
ASSLWGDNSPLH
>TRBV4-2|TRBJ2-7
ASSRGTGDSGEQY